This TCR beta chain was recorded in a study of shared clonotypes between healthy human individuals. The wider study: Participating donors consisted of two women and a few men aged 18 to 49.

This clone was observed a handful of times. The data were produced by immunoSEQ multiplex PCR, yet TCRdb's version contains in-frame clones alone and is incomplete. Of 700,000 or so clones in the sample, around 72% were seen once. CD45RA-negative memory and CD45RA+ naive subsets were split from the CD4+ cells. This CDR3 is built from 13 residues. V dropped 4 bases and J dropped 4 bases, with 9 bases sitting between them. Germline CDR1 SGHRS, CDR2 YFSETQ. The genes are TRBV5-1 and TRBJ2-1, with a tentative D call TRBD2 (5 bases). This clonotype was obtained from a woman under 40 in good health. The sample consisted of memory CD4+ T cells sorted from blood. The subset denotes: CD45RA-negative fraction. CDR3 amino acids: CASSSGEYNEQFF. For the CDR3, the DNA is TGCGCCAGCAGCAGCGGAGAATACAATGAGCAGTTCTTC.